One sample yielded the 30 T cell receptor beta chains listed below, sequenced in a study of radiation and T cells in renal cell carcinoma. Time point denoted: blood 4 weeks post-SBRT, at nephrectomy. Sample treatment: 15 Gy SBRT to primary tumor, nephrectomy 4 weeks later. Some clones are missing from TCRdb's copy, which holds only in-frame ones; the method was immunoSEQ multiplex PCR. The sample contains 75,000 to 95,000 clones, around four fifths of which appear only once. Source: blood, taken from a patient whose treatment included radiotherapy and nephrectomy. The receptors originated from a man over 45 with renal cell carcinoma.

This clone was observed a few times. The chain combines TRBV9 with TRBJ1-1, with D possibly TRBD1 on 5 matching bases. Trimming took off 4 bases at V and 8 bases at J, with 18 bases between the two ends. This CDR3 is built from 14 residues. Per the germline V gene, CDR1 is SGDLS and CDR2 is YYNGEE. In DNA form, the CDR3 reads TGTGCCAGCAGCTCGACAGCCTCTCGGGGGGAAGCTTTCTTT. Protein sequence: CASSSTASRGEAFF.

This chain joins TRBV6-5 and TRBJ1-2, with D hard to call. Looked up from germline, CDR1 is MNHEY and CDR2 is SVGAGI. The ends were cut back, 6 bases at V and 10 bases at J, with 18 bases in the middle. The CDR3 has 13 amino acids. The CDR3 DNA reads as TGTGCCAGCAGGTCCGGGCCAGACCGCTTCTACACCTTC. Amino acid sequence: CASRSGPDRFYTF.

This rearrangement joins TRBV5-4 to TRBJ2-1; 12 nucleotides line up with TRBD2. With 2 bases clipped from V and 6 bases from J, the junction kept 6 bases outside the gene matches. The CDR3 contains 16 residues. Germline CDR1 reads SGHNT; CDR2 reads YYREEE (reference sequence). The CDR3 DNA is TGTGCCAGCAGCTTTTCGCTAGCGGGGGGGATCAATGAGCAGTTCTTC. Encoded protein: CASSFSLAGGINEQFF.

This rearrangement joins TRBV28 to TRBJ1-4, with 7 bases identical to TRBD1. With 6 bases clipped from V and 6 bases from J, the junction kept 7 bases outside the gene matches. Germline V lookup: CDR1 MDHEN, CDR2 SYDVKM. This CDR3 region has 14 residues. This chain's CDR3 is CASRPDRDDEKLFF. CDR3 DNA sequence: TGTGCCAGCAGACCCGACAGGGACGATGAAAAACTGTTTTTT. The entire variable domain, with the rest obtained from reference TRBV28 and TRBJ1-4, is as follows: DVKVTQSSRYLVKRTGEKVFLECVQDMDHENMFWYRQDPGLGLRLIYFSYDVKMKEKGDIPEGYSVSREKKERFSLILESASTNQTSMYLCASRPDRDDEKLFFGSGTQLSVL.

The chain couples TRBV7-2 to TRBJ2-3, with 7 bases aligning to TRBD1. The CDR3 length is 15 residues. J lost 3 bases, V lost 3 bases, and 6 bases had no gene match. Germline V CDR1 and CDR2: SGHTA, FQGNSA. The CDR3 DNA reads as TGTGCCAGCAGCTTTGGCCAGGGGGTAACAGATACGCAGTATTTT. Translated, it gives CASSFGQGVTDTQYF.

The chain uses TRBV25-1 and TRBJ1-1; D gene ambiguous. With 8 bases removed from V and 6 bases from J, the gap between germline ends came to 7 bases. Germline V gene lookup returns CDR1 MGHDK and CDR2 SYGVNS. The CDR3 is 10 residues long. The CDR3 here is CASPTPEAFF. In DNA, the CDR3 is TGTGCCAGCCCAACCCCTGAAGCTTTCTTT.

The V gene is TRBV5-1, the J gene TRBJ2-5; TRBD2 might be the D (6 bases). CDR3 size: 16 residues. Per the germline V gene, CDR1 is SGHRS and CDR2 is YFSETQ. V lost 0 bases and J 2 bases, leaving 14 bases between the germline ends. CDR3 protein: CASSLAPLSGQETQYF. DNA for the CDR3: TGCGCCAGCAGCTTGGCCCCCCTTAGCGGACAAGAGACCCAGTACTTC.

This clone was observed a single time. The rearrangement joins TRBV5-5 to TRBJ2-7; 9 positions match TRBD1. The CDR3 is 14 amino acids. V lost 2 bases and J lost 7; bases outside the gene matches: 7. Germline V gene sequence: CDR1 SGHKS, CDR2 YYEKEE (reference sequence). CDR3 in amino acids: CASSLQGAAREQYF. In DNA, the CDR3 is TGTGCCAGCAGCTTACAGGGGGCGGCCCGTGAGCAGTACTTC.

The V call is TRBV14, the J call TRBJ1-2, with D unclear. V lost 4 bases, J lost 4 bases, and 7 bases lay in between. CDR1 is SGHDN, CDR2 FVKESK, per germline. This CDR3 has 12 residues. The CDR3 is CASSLGGYGYTF. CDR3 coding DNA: TGTGCCAGCAGCCTGGGCGGCTATGGCTACACCTTC.

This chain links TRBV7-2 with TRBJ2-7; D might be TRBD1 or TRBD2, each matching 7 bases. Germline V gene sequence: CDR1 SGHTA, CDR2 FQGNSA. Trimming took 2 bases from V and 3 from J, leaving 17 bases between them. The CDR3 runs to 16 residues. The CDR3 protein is CASSLLSGGQIYEQYF. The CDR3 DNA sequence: TGTGCCAGCAGCTTATTGTCGGGGGGACAGATCTACGAGCAGTACTTC.

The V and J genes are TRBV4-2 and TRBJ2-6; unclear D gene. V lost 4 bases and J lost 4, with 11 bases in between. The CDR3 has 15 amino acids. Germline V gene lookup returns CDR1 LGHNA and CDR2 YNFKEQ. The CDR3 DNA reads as TGTGCCAGCAGCCCCCAGGCCCCCGGGGCCAACGTCCTGACTTTC. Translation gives CASSPQAPGANVLTF.

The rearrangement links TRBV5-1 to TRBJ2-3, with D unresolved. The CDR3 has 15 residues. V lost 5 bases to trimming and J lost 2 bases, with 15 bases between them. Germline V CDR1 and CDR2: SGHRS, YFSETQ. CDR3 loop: CASSPDARNTDTQYF. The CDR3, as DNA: TGCGCCAGCAGTCCGGACGCGCGCAACACAGATACGCAGTATTTT.

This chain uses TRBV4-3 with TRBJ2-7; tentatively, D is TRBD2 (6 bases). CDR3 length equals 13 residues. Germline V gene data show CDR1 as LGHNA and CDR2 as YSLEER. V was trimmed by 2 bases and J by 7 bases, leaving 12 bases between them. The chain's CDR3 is CASSQISGGEQYF. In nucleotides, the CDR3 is TGCGCCAGCAGCCAAATTAGTGGAGGGGAGCAGTACTTC.

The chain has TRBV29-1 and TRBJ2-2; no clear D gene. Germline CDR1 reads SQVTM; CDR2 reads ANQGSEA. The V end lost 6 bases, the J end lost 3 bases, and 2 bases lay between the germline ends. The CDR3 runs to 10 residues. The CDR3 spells CSVDTGELFF. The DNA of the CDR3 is TGCAGCGTAGACACCGGGGAGCTGTTTTTT.

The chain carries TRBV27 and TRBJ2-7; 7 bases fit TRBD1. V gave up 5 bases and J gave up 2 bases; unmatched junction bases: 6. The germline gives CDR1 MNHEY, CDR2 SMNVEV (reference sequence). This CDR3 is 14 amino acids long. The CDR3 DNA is TGTGCCAGCAGTCCGACAGGGTATCCCTACGAGCAGTACTTC. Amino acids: CASSPTGYPYEQYF.

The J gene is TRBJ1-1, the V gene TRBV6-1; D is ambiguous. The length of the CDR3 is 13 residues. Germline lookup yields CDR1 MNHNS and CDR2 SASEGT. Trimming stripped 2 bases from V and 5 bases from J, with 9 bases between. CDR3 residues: CASSEYGDTEAFF. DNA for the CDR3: TGTGCCAGCAGTGAATATGGGGATACTGAAGCTTTCTTT.

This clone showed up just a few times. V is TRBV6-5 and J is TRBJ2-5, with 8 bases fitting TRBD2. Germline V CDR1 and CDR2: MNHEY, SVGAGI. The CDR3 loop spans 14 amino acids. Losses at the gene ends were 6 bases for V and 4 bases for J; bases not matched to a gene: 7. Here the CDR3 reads CASRQHAGGETQYF. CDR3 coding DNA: TGTGCCAGCAGACAACACGCGGGAGGAGAGACCCAGTACTTC.

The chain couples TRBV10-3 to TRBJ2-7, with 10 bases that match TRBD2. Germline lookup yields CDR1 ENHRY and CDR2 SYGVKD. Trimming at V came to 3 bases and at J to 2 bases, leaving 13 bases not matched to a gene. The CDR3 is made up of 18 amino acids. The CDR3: CAISDPSRTSGNPYEQYF. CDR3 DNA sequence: TGTGCCATCAGTGACCCGTCGCGGACTAGCGGCAACCCCTACGAGCAGTACTTC.

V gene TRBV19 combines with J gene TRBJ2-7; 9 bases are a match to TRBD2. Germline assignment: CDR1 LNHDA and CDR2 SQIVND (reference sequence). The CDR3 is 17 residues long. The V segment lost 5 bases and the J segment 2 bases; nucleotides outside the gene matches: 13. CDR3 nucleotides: TGTGCCAGTAGTTTGAGCCGAACTAGCGGGCGAACCTACGAGCAGTACTTC. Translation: CASSLSRTSGRTYEQYF. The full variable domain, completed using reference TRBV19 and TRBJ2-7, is DGGITQSPKYLFRKEGQNVTLSCEQNLNHDAMYWYRQDPGQGLRLIYYSQIVNDFQKGDIAEGYSVSREKKESFPLTVTSAQKNPTAFYLCASSLSRTSGRTYEQYFGPGTRLTVT.

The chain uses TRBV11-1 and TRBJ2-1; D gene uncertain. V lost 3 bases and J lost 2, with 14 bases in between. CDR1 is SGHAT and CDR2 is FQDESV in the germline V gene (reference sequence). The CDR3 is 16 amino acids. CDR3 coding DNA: TGTGCCAGCAGCTTTCGTGAGCTCCGAACCTACAATGAGCAGTTCTTC. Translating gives CASSFRELRTYNEQFF.

CDR3 amino acids: CASSLRRELTDTQYF. The CDR3 DNA reads TGTGCCAGCAGCTTGAGGAGGGAGCTCACAGATACGCAGTATTTT. V usage is TRBV7-8 and J usage is TRBJ2-3; D possibly corresponds to TRBD2 (6 bases). V lost 3 bases to trimming and J lost 2 bases, with 12 bases between them. The CDR3 length is 15 residues. The germline gives CDR1 SGHVS, CDR2 FQNEAQ.

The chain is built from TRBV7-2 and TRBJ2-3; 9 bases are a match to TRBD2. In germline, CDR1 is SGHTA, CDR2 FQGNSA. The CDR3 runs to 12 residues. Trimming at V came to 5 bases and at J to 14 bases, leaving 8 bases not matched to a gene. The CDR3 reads CASSDSGGARYF. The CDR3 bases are TGTGCCAGCAGCGATAGCGGGGGCGCACGGTATTTT.

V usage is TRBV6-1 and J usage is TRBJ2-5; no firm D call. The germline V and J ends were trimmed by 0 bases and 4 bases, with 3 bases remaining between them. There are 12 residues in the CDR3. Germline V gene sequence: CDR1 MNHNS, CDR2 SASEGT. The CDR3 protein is CASSEAGETQYF. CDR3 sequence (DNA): TGTGCCAGCAGTGAAGCGGGAGAGACCCAGTACTTC.

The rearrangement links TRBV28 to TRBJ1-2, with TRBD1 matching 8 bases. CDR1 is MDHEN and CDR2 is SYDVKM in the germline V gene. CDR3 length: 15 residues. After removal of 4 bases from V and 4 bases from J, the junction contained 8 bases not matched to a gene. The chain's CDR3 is CASSSPTGVGYGYTF. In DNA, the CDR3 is TGTGCCAGCAGTTCCCCGACAGGGGTGGGCTATGGCTACACCTTC.

In nucleotides, the CDR3 is TGTGCCAGCAGCTCCGGCTCCGACTACGAGCAGTACTTC. This translates into CASSSGSDYEQYF. The rearrangement joins TRBV9 to TRBJ2-7; unclear D gene. The germline V and J ends were trimmed by 4 bases and 3 bases, with 11 bases remaining between them. CDR1 and CDR2 from the germline V gene are SGDLS and YYNGEE. The CDR3 length is 13 residues.

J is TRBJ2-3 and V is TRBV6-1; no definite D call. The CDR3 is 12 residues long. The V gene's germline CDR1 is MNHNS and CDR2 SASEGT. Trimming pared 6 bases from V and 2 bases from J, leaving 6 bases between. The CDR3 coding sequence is TGTGCCAGCAGCGAACACACAGATACGCAGTATTTT. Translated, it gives CASSEHTDTQYF.

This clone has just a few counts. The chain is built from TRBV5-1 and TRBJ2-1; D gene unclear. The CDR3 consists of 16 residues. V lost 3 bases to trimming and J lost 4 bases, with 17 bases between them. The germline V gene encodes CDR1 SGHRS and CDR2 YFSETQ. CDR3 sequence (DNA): TGCGCCAGCAGCTACCTCCCAACGGACGGTTACAATGAGCAGTTCTTC. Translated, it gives CASSYLPTDGYNEQFF.

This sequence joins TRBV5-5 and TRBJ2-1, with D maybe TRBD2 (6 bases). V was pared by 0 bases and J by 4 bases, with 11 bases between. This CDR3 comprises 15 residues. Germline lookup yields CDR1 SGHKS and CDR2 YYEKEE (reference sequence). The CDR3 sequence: CASSLDGTGYNEQFF. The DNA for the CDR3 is TGTGCCAGCAGCTTGGACGGGACTGGTTACAATGAGCAGTTCTTC.

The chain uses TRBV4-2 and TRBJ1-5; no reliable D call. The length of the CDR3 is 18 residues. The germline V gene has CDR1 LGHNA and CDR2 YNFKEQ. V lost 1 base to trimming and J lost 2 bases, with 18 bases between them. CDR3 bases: TGTGCCAGCAGCCAAGTTTTTGGGCAGGTTTGGGGCAATCAGCCCCAGCATTTT. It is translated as CASSQVFGQVWGNQPQHF.

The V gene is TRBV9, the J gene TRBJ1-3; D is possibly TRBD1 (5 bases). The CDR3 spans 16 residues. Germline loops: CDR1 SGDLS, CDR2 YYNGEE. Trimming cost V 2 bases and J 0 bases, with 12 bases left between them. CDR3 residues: CASSVGDGGSGNTIYF. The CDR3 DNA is TGTGCCAGCAGCGTGGGGGACGGAGGCTCTGGAAACACCATATATTTT.